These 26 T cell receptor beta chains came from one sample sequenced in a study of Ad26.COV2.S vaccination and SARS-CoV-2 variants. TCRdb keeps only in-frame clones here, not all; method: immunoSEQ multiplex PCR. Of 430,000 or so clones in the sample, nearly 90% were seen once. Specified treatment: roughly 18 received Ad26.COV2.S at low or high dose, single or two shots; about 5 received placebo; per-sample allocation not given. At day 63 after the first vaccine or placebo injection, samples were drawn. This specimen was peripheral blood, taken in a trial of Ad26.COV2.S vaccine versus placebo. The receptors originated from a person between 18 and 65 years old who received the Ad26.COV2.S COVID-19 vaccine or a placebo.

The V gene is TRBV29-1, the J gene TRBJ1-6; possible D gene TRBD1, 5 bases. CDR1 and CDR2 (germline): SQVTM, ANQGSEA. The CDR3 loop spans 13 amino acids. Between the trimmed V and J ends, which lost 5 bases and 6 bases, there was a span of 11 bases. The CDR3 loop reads CSVLEQGNSPLHF. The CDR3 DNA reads TGCAGCGTTTTGGAGCAGGGTAATTCACCCCTCCACTTT. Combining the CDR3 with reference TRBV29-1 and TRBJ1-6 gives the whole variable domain SAVISQKPSRDICQRGTSLTIQCQVDSQVTMMFWYRQQPGQSLTLIATANQGSEATYESGFVIDKFPISRPNLTFSTLTVSNMSPEDSSIYLCSVLEQGNSPLHFGNGTRLTVT.

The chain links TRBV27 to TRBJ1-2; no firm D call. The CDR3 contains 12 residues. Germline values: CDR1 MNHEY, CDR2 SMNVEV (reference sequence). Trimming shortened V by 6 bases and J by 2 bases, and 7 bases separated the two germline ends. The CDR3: CASSEDNYGYTF. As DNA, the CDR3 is TGTGCCAGCAGCGAAGACAACTATGGCTACACCTTC.

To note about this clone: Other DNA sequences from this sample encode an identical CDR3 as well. Here the CDR3 DNA reads TGCGCCAGCAGCTTGGGGGGATCCCAAGAGACCCAGTACTTC. As protein: CASSLGGSQETQYF. The V call is TRBV5-1, the J call TRBJ2-5; unclear D gene. The germline V gene encodes CDR1 SGHRS and CDR2 YFSETQ. The CDR3 has 14 residues. V shed 0 bases and J shed 1 base, with 7 bases lying between them. Full variable domain (rest looked up from reference TRBV5-1 and TRBJ2-5): KAGVTQTPRYLIKTRGQQVTLSCSPISGHRSVSWYQQTPGQGLQFLFEYFSETQRNKGNFPGRFSGRQFSNSRSEMNVSTLELGDSALYLCASSLGGSQETQYFGPGTRLLVL.

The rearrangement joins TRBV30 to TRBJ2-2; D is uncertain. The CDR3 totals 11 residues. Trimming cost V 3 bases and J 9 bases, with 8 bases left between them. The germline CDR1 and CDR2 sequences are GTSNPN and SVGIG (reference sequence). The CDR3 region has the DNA TGTGCCTGGAGAAGGGTCAGGGAGCTGTTTTTT. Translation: CAWRRVRELFF.

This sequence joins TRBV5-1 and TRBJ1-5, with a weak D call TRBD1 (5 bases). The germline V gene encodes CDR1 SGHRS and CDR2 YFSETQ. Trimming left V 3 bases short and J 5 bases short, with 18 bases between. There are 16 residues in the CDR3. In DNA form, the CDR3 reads TGCGCCAGCAGCTCGGGACCGTCTAACCCCCATCAGCCCCAGCATTTT. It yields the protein CASSSGPSNPHQPQHF.

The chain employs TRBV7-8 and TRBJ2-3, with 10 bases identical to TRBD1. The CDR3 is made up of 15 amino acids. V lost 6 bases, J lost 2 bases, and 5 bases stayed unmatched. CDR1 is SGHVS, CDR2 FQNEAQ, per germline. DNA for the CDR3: TGTGCCAGCAGTGCCGGGACAGGGGACACAGATACGCAGTATTTT. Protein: CASSAGTGDTDTQYF.

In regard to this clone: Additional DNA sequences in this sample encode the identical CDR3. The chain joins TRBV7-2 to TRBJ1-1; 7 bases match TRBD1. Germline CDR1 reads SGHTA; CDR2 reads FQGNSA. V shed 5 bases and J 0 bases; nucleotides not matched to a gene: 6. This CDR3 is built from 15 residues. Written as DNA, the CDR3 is TGTGCCAGCAGCACTAGGACAGGAATGAACACTGAAGCTTTCTTT. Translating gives CASSTRTGMNTEAFF.

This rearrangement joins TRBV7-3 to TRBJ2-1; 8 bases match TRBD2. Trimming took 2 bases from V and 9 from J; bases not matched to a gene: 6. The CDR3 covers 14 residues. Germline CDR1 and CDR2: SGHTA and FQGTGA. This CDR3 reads CASSLGLAIGEQFF. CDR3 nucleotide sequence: TGTGCCAGCAGCTTAGGACTAGCTATCGGTGAGCAGTTCTTC. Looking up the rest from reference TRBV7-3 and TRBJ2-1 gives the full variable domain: GAGVSQTPSNKVTEKGKYVELRCDPISGHTALYWYRQSLGQGPEFLIYFQGTGAADDSGLPNDRFFAVRPEGSVSTLKIQRTERGDSAVYLCASSLGLAIGEQFFGPGTRLTVL.

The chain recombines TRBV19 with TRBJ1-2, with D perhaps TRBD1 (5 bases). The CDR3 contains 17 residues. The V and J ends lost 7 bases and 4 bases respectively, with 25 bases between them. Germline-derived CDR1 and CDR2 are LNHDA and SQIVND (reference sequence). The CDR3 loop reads CASTTGTDLLTPYGYTF. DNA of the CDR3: TGTGCCAGTACCACCGGGACTGACCTGCTTACACCCTATGGCTACACCTTC.

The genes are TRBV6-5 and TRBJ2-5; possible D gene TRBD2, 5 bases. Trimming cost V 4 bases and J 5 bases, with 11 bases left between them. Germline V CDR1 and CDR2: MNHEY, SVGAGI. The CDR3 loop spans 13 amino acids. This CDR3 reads CASSWNGEETQYF. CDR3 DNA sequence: TGTGCCAGCAGTTGGAACGGGGAGGAGACCCAGTACTTC.

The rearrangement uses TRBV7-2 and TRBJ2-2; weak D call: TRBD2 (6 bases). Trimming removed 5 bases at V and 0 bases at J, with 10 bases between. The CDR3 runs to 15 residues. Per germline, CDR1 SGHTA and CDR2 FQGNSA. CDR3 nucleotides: TGTGCCAGCAGCCTTGAGCGGGCGAACACCGGGGAGCTGTTTTTT. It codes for CASSLERANTGELFF.

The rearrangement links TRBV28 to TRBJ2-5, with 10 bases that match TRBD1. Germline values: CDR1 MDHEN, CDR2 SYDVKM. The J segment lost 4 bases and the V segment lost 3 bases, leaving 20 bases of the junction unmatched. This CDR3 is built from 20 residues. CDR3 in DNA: TGTGCCAGCAGTTTGGGGCTTTCCGACGACAGGGGGCAAAGGGGAGAGACCCAGTACTTC. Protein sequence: CASSLGLSDDRGQRGETQYF.

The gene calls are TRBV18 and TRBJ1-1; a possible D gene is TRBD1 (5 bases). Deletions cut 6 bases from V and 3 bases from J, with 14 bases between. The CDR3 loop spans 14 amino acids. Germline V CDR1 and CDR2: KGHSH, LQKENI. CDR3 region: CASSTGATYTEAFF. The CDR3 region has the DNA TGTGCCAGCTCTACCGGGGCAACCTACACTGAAGCTTTCTTT.

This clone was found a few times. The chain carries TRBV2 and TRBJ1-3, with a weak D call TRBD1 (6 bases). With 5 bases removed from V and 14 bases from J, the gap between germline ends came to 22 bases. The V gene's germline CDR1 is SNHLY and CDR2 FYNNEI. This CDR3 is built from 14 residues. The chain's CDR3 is CASSRGTSGGQLYF. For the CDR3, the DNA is TGTGCCAGCAGTCGAGGGACATCCGGGGGCCAACTATATTTT. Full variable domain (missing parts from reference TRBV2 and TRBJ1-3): EPEVTQTPSHQVTQMGQEVILRCVPISNHLYFYWYRQILGQKVEFLVSFYNNEISEKSEIFDDQFSVERPDGSNFTLKIRSTKLEDSAMYFCASSRGTSGGQLYFGEGSWLTVV.

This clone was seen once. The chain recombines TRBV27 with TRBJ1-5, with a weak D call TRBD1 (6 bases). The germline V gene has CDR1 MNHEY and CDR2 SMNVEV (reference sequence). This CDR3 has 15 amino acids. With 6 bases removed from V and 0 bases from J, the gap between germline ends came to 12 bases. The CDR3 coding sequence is TGTGCCAGCAGACCAGGGGTAATTAGCAATCAGCCCCAGCATTTT. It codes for CASRPGVISNQPQHF.

The CDR3: CAISRQGGETQYF. Here the CDR3 DNA reads TGTGCCATCAGTCGACAGGGAGGAGAGACCCAGTACTTC. The chain has TRBV10-3 and TRBJ2-5, with D possibly TRBD1 on 7 matching bases. Trimming took 5 bases from V and 4 from J, leaving 11 bases between them. CDR3 length: 13 amino acids. CDR1 is ENHRY and CDR2 is SYGVKD in the germline V gene.

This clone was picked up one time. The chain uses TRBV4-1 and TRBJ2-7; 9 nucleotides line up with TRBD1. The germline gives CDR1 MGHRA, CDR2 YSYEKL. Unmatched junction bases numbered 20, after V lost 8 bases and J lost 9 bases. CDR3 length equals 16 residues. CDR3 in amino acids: CASGPGPGQGPRRQYF. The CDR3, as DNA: TGCGCCAGCGGCCCCGGCCCTGGACAGGGGCCTAGGAGGCAGTACTTC.

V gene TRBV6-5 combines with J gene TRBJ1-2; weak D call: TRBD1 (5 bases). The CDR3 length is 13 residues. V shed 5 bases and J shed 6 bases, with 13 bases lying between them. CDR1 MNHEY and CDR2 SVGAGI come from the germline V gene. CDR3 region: CASSTPVGDGYTF. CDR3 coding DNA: TGTGCCAGCAGTACCCCTGTAGGGGATGGCTACACCTTC.

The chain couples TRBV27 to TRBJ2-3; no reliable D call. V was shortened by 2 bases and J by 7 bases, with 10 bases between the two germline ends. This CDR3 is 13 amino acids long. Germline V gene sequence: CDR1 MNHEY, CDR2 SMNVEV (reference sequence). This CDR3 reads CASSLPPPNTQYF. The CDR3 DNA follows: TGTGCCAGCAGTTTACCCCCCCCCAATACGCAGTATTTT.

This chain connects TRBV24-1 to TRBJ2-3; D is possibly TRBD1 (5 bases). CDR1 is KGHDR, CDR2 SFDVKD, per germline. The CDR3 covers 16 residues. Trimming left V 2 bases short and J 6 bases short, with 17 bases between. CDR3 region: CATSDSFEIQVDTQYF. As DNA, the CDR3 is TGTGCCACCAGTGATTCCTTCGAAATACAGGTCGATACGCAGTATTTT.

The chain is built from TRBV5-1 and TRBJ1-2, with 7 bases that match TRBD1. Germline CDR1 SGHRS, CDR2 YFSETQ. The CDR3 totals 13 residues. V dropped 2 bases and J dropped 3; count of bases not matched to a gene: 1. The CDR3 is CASSLGTDYGYTF. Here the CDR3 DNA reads TGCGCCAGCAGCTTAGGGACAGACTATGGCTACACCTTC. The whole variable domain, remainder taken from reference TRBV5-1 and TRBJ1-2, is KAGVTQTPRYLIKTRGQQVTLSCSPISGHRSVSWYQQTPGQGLQFLFEYFSETQRNKGNFPGRFSGRQFSNSRSEMNVSTLELGDSALYLCASSLGTDYGYTFGSGTRLTVV.

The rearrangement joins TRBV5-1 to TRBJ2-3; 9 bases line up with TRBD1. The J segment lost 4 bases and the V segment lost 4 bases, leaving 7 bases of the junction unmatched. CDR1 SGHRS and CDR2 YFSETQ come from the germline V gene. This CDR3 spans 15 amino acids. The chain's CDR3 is CASSLTGGGADTQYF. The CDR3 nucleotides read TGCGCCAGCAGCCTGACAGGGGGTGGCGCAGATACGCAGTATTTT.

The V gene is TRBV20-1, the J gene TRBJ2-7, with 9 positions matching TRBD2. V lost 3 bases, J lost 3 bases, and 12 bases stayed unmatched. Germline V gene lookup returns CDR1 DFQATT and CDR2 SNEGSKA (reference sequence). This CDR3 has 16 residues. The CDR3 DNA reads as TGCAGTGCTAGTGGCCGGGGGCGGGAGGGCCACTACGAGCAGTACGTC. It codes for CSASGRGREGHYEQYV.

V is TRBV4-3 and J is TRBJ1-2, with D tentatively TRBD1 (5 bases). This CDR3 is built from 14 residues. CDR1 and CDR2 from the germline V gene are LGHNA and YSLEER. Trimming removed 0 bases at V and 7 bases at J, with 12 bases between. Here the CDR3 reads CASSQDAGLAGYTF. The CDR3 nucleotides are TGCGCCAGCAGCCAAGACGCAGGGCTGGCTGGCTACACCTTC.

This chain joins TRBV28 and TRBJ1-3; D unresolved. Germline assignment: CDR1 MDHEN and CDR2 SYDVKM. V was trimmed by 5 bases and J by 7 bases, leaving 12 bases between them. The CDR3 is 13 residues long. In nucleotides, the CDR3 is TGTGCCAGCAGTCTGCAGGAAAGCAACACCATATATTTT. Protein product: CASSLQESNTIYF.

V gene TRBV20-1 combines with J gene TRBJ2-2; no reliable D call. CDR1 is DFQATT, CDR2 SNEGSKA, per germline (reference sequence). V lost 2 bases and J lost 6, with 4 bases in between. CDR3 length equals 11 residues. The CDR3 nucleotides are TGCAGTGCTAGATGGGCCGGGGAGCTGTTTTTT. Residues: CSARWAGELFF.